One TCR beta chain is described in this entry. These data are taken from a study of blood T cell repertoires in COVID-19. CDR1 and CDR2 (germline): MNHEY, SVGAGI. The V and J ends lost 5 bases and 4 bases, in that order; junction bases with no gene match: 7. CDR3 size: 15 residues. In the authors' methods: Amplified reference gene primers provided the basis for estimating nucleated cell counts. Here immunoSEQ multiplex PCR was the method, and the copy in TCRdb shows in-frame clones only, minus some. That table gives V, J and clone size, and the DNA gave D and trimming. The table lists 450,000 or so clones, 70% to 90% of them singletons, with 0.7% to 0.85% in the top ten. Seattle-derived patients entered the study during active infection and were followed longitudinally.

The sample comprised peripheral blood. The TCR sequence derives from a man in his late teens or twenties with COVID-19, enrolled during active disease. This rearrangement joins TRBV6-5 to TRBJ2-7; 11 bases are a match to TRBD1. The CDR3 bases are TGTGCCAGCAGTCCCTCCGGGACAGGGGGTTACGAGCAGTACTTC. Translating gives CASSPSGTGGYEQYF.